This T cell receptor (beta chain) appears in the sequencing data of a study of blood T cell repertoires in COVID-19. Background on the study: Samples representing acute and convalescent COVID-19 were sourced from the United States, Italy and Spain.

Germline values: CDR1 MNHNS, CDR2 SASEGT. V lost 1 base and J 12 bases, leaving 10 bases between the germline ends. The CDR3 sequence is 12 residues long. The table came from immunoSEQ multiplex PCR; TCRdb's copy has only in-frame clones and leaves some out. This sample carries 100,000 to 150,000 clones, about 89% of them seen once, and the ten largest clones take more than 15%. The receptor was derived from a man between 45 and 60 years old with active or convalescent COVID-19. Sample: peripheral blood. The chain employs TRBV6-1 and TRBJ2-1; D may be TRBD2 (5 bases). The CDR3 region is CASSEGGLTQFF. The CDR3 nucleotides read TGTGCCAGCAGTGAAGGAGGGTTGACGCAGTTCTTC.